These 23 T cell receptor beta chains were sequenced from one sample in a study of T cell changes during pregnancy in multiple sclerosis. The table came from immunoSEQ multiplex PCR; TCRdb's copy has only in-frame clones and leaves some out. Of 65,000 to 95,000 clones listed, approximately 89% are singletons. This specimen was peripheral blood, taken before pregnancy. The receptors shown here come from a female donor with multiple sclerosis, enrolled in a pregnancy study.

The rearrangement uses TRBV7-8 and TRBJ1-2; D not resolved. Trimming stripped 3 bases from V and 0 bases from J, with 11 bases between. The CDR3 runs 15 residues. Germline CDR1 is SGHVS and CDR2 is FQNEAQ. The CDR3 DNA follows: TGTGCCAGCAGCTTTCGGTACGGGGCTAACTATGGCTACACCTTC. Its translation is CASSFRYGANYGYTF.

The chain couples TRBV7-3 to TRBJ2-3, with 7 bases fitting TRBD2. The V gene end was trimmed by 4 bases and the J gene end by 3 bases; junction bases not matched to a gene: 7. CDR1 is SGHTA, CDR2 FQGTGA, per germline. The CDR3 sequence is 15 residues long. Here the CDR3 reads CASSSGGSRTDTQYF. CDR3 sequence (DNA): TGTGCCAGCAGCTCGGGGGGAAGTCGAACAGATACGCAGTATTTT.

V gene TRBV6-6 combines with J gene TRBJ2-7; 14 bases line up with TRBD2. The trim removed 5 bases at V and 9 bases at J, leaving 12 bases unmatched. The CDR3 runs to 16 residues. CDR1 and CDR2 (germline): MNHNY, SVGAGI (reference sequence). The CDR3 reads CASSKRSGTSGGRQYF. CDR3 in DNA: TGTGCCAGCAGTAAACGATCCGGGACTAGCGGGGGCCGGCAGTACTTC.

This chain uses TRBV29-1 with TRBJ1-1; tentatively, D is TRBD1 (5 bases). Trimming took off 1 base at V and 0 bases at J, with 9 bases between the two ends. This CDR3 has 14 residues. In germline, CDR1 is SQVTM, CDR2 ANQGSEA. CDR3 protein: CSVEVYRLNTEAFF. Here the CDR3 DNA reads TGCAGCGTTGAAGTTTACAGGCTGAACACTGAAGCTTTCTTT.

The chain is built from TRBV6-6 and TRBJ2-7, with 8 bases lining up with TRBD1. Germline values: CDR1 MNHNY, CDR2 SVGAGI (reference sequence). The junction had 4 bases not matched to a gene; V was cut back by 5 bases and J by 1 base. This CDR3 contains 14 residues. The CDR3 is CASSLHRGSYEQYF. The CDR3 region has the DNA TGTGCCAGCAGTCTGCACAGGGGGTCCTACGAGCAGTACTTC.

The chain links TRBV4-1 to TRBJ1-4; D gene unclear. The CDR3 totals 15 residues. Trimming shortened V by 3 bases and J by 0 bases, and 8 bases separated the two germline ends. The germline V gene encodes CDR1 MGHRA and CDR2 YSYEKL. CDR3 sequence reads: CASSHLGATNEKLFF. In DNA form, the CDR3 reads TGCGCCAGCAGCCATCTCGGAGCAACTAATGAAAAACTGTTTTTT.

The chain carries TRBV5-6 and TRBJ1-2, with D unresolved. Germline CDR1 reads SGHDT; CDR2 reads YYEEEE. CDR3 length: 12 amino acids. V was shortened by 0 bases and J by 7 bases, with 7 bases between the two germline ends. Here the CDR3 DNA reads TGTGCCAGCAGCTTGGCCTCTCTTGGCTACACCTTC. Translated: CASSLASLGYTF.

CDR3 sequence (DNA): TGCGCCAGCAGCAAGGGACCCGGCGGGAAGACCCAGTACTTC. This gives the protein CASSKGPGGKTQYF. The gene calls are TRBV5-1 and TRBJ2-5, with a weak D call TRBD2 (6 bases). CDR3 length: 14 amino acids. CDR1 SGHRS and CDR2 YFSETQ come from the germline V gene. V lost 4 bases, J lost 6 bases, and 16 bases lay in between. The whole variable domain, remainder taken from reference TRBV5-1 and TRBJ2-5, is KAGVTQTPRYLIKTRGQQVTLSCSPISGHRSVSWYQQTPGQGLQFLFEYFSETQRNKGNFPGRFSGRQFSNSRSEMNVSTLELGDSALYLCASSKGPGGKTQYFGPGTRLLVL.

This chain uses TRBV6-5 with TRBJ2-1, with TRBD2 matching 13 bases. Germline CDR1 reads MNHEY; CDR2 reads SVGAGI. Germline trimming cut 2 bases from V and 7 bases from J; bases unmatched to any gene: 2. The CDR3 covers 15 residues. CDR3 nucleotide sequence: TGTGCCAGCAGTTACGGGACTAGCGGGGAGAATGAGCAGTTCTTC. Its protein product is CASSYGTSGENEQFF.

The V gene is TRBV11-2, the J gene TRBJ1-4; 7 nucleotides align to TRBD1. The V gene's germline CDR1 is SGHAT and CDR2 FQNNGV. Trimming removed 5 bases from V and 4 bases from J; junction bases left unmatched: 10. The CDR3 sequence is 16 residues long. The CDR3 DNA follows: TGTGCCAGCAGCGAGGCCTACAGGGGTTATAATGAAAAACTGTTTTTT. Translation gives CASSEAYRGYNEKLFF.

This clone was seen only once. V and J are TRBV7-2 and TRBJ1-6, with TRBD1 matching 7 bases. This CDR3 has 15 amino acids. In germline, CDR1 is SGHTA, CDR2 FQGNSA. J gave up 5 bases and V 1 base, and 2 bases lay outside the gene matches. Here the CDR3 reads CASSLVTGNNSPLHF. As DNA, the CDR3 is TGTGCCAGCAGCTTAGTGACAGGGAATAATTCACCCCTCCACTTT.

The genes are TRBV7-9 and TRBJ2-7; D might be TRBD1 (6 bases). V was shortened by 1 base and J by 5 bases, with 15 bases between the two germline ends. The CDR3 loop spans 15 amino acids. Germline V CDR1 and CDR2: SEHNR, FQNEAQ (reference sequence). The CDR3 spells CASSLGSLGAHEQYF. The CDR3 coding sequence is TGTGCCAGCAGCTTAGGGTCTTTGGGGGCCCACGAGCAGTACTTC.

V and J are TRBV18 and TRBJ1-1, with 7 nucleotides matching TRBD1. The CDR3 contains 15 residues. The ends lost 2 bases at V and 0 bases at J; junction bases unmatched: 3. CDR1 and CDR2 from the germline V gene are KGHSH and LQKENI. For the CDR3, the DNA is TGTGCCAGCTCACCATCGACAGGGCTGAACACTGAAGCTTTCTTT. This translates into CASSPSTGLNTEAFF.

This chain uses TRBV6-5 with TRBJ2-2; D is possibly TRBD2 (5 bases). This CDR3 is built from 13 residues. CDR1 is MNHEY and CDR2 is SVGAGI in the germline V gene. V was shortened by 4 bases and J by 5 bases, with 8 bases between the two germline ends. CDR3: CASSWRLTGELFF. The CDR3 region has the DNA TGTGCCAGCAGTTGGAGGCTTACCGGGGAGCTGTTTTTT.

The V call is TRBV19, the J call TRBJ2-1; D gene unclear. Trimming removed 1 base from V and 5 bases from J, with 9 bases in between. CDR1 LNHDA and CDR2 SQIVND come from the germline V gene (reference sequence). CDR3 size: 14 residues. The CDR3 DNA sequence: TGTGCCAGTAGTATAGTTACAGCTAACAATGAGCAGTTCTTC. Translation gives CASSIVTANNEQFF. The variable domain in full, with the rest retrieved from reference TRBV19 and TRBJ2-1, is DGGITQSPKYLFRKEGQNVTLSCEQNLNHDAMYWYRQDPGQGLRLIYYSQIVNDFQKGDIAEGYSVSREKKESFPLTVTSAQKNPTAFYLCASSIVTANNEQFFGPGTRLTVL.

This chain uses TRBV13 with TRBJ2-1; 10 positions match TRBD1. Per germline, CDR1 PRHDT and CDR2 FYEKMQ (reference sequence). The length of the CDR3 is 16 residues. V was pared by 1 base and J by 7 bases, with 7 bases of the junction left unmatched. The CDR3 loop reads CASSLARDRGSNEQFF. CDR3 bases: TGTGCCAGCAGCTTAGCCCGGGACAGGGGATCTAATGAGCAGTTCTTC.

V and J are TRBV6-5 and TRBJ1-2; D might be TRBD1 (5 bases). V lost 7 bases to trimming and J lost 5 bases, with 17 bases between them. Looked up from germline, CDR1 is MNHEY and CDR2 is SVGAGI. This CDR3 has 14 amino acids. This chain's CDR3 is CASTPSPGDYGYTF. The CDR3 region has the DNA TGTGCCAGCACCCCCTCGCCGGGGGATTATGGCTACACCTTC.

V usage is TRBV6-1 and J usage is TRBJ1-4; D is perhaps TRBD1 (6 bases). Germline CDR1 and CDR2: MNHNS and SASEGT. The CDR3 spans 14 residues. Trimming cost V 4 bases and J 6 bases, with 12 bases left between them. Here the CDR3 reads CASSAGTGHEKLFF. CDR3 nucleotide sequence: TGTGCCAGCAGTGCCGGAACAGGGCATGAAAAACTGTTTTTT.

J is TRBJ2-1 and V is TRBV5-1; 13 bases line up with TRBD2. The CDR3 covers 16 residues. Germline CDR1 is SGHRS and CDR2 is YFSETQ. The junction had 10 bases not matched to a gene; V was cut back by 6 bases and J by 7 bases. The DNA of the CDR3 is TGCGCCAGCATCACCCGACCGGGACTAGCGGGGAATGAGCAGTTCTTC. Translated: CASITRPGLAGNEQFF.

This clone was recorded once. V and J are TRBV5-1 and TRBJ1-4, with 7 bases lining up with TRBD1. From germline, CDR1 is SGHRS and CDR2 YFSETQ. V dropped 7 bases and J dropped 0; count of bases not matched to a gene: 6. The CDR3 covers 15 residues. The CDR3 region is CASRDSVSTNEKLFF. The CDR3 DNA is TGCGCCAGCCGGGACAGCGTTTCAACTAATGAAAAACTGTTTTTT.

The CDR3 DNA sequence: TGTGCCAGCAGCCAAGTGGGACAGGGTATAGCTTATGGCTACACCTTC. Its protein product is CASSQVGQGIAYGYTF. V gene TRBV4-2 combines with J gene TRBJ1-2; 9 nucleotides match TRBD1. Germline values: CDR1 LGHNA, CDR2 YNFKEQ. The CDR3 has 16 amino acids. J was trimmed by 5 bases and V by 1 base; bases with no gene match: 8.

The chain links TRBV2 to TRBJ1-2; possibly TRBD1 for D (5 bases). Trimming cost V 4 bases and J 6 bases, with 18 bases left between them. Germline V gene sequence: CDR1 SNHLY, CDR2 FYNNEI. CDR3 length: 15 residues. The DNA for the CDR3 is TGTGCCAGCAGTGCCCAGTGGGGGGTTGGGGATGGCTACACCTTC. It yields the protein CASSAQWGVGDGYTF.

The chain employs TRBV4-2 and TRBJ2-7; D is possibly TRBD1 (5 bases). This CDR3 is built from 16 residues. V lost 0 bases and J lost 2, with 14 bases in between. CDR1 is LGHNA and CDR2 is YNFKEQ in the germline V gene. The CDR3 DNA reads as TGTGCCAGCAGCCAAGAAGGACACGCGGAAACCTACGAGCAGTACTTC. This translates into CASSQEGHAETYEQYF.